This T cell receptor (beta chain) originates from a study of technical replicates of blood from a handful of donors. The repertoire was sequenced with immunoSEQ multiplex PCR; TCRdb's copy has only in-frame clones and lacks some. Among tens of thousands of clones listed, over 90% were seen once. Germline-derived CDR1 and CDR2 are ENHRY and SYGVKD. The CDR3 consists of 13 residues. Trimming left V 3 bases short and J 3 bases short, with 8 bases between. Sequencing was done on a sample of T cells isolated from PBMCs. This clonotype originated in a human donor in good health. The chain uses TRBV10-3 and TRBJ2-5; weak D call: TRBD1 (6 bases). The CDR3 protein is CAISDYREETQYF. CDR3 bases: TGTGCCATCAGTGACTACAGGGAAGAGACCCAGTACTTC.